This TCR beta chain was identified during a study of blood T cell repertoires in COVID-19. On the study more broadly: Acute-phase and convalescent COVID-19 samples originated in the United States, Italy and Spain. Sample material is recorded as cDNA or gDNA derived from T cells, B-cell-depleted T cells, or PBMCs.

The V gene's germline CDR1 is SGHNT and CDR2 YENEEA. This CDR3 has 12 residues. To note about this clone: One end of the junction varies from germline; a read error may be responsible.

Authors' analysis steps: How many nucleated cells were present was estimated from reference gene primer amplification. Data came from immunoSEQ multiplex PCR; TCRdb stores just in-frame clones and leaves some out. That table furnishes V, J and clone size, whereas the DNA furnished D and trimming. This sample has tens of thousands of clones, with roughly four fifths found just once. V usage is TRBV11-3 and J usage is TRBJ1-2; 7 bases align to TRBD1. The TCR originated in a man in his 70s with acute or convalescent COVID-19. Material: peripheral blood. CDR3 in amino acids: CASSAPLRDSSF. The CDR3 DNA reads TGTGCCAGCAGCGCTCCTCTCCGGGACAGCTCCTTC. The whole variable domain, filled in from reference TRBV11-3 and TRBJ1-2, reads EAGVVQSPRYKIIEKKQPVAFWCNPISGHNTLYWYLQNLGQGPELLIRYENEEAVDDSQLPKDRFSAERLKGVDSTLKIQPAELGDSAVYLCASSAPLRDSSFGSGTRLTVV.